These 3 T cell receptor beta chains came from one sample sequenced in a study of blood T cell repertoires in COVID-19. Using immunoSEQ multiplex PCR, the repertoire was profiled, and TCRdb retains in-frame clones only, with some absent. The sample lists under 200,000 clones; approximately 80% were seen once. Sample: peripheral blood. These receptors all come from a human donor in a cohort sampled during active COVID-19.

The gene calls are TRBV7-2 and TRBJ2-1, with 9 bases aligning to TRBD1. Trimming took 3 bases from V and 1 from J; bases not matched to a gene: 7. This CDR3 has 17 residues. The germline V gene encodes CDR1 SGHTA and CDR2 FQGNSA. The chain's CDR3 is CASSFSSGTGSYNEQFF. As DNA, the CDR3 is TGTGCCAGCAGCTTTTCATCCGGGACAGGGTCCTACAATGAGCAGTTCTTC.

The chain couples TRBV18 to TRBJ1-2; 8 bases are shared with TRBD1. The CDR3 length is 16 residues. The J segment lost 4 bases and the V segment lost 6 bases, leaving 13 bases of the junction unmatched. Germline assignment: CDR1 KGHSH and CDR2 LQKENI. The CDR3 DNA sequence: TGTGCCAGCTCCCTGGGCGGTGGACAGGGAGGCTATGGCTACACCTTC. Translation gives CASSLGGGQGGYGYTF.

The gene calls are TRBV5-1 and TRBJ2-7; 8 bases agree with TRBD1. The trim removed 5 bases at V and 2 bases at J, leaving 3 bases unmatched. CDR3 length: 13 amino acids. Germline V lookup: CDR1 SGHRS, CDR2 YFSETQ. CDR3 amino acids: CASRWTGTYEQYF. The CDR3 DNA reads as TGCGCCAGCAGGTGGACAGGGACCTACGAGCAGTACTTC.